This is a list of T cell receptor beta chains from one sample in a study of low-dose radiotherapy and immunotherapy resistance in tumors. One entry per CDR3 protein, called by TCRdb with MiXCR from the reads. The sample shows around 100,000 distinct CDR3 sequences, 20% to 25% of them seen only once. This specimen consisted of PBMCs, obtained after low-dose radiotherapy plus immunotherapy. Every receptor here comes from a female donor with ovarian cancer. The CDR3 runs from the conserved cysteine through the conserved F or W. D genes are given only for firm matches. For some rows the clone size is stated as once, few or many, or as a class when expanded; others skip it.

v_gene	j_gene	abundance	d_gene	CDR3nt	CDR3aa
TRBV9	TRBJ2-3	-	-	TGTGCCAGCAGCGTAGGGGGCCCGAGCACAGATACGCAGTATTTT	CASSVGGPSTDTQYF
TRBV20-1	TRBJ2-7	many	-	TGCAGTGCTAGGGCCCCGGGAAACGACGAGCAGTACTTC	CSARAPGNDEQYF
TRBV2	TRBJ1-6	few	TRBD1	TGTGCCAGCAGGGAAACAGGGGGCGATAATTCACCCCTCCACTTT	CASRETGGDNSPLHF
TRBV5-4	TRBJ2-1	-	-	TGTGCCAGCAGCGGCCCCACTAGCAATGAGCAGTTCTTC	CASSGPTSNEQFF
TRBV3-1	TRBJ2-1	many	-	TGTGCCAGCAGCCAAGAAGGGGAGCAGTTCTTC	CASSQEGEQFF
TRBV6-2/TRBV6-3	TRBJ1-1	many	TRBD1	TGTGCCAGCATCTCCGGGACAGGGTTCGAAGCTTTCTTT	CASISGTGFEAFF
TRBV2	TRBJ2-5	many	-	TGTGCCAGCCGCGACACTCAAGAGACCCAGTACTTC	CASRDTQETQYF
TRBV7-7	TRBJ2-2	many	-	TGTGCTAGCAGCTTAGGAAGGACAGAAGGGGAGCTGTTTTTT	CASSLGRTEGELFF
TRBV7-6	TRBJ2-3	-	-	TGTGCCAGCAGCTCGCTAACGAATACGCAGTATTTT	CASSSLTNTQYF
TRBV13	TRBJ2-2	-	TRBD2	TGTGCCAGCAAGGGGCAGCTAGCGGGGGGCACCGGGGAGCTGTTTTTT	CASKGQLAGGTGELFF
TRBV30	TRBJ2-1	-	-	TGTGCCTGGAGTGTAGGCGGGGATTACAATGAGCAGTTCTTC	CAWSVGGDYNEQFF
TRBV14	TRBJ1-2	many	-	TGTGCCAGCAGCATCCAGGGAGGAAACTATGGCTACACCTTC	CASSIQGGNYGYTF
TRBV20-1	TRBJ2-2	many	-	TGCAGTGCTAGTACAGGGTTTGCCACCGGGGAGCTGTTTTTT	CSASTGFATGELFF
TRBV10-3	TRBJ1-2	many	-	TGTGCCATCAGTGAGATGACAGGTTCTAACTATGGCTACACCTTC	CAISEMTGSNYGYTF
TRBV18	TRBJ1-1	many	-	TGTGCCAGCTCACCATCGACAGTTAGAGCTTTCTTT	CASSPSTVRAFF
TRBV5-1	TRBJ1-2	-	-	TGCGCCAGCAGCCCCGGGGCAGGAGGCTATGGCTACACCTTC	CASSPGAGGYGYTF
TRBV20-1	TRBJ2-1	many	TRBD1	TGCAGTGCCACCGACAGGGTAGGTGAGCAGTTCTTC	CSATDRVGEQFF
TRBV4-3	TRBJ2-1	many	TRBD2	TGCGCCAGCAGCCGAGGGACTAGCGGGAGTTATGAGCAGTTCTTC	CASSRGTSGSYEQFF
TRBV30	TRBJ1-1	many	-	TGTGCCTGGAGTGTAAGTCACAAGACCCGCACTGAAGCTTTCTTT	CAWSVSHKTRTEAFF
TRBV28	TRBJ1-2	-	TRBD1	TGTGCCAGCAGTTCTGGACAGGGATTCCGTAAAAGCTATGGCTACACCTTC	CASSSGQGFRKSYGYTF
TRBV11-2	TRBJ2-4	many	TRBD1	TGTGCCAGCAGCGCCAGGACAGGGGGAGCCAAAAACATTCAGTACTTC	CASSARTGGAKNIQYF
TRBV4-1	TRBJ2-7	many	-	TGCGCCAGCAGCCAAGCTCTCTCCGGACGGCCATACGGGATGTACTTC	CASSQALSGRPYGMYF
TRBV5-1	TRBJ2-5	few	-	TGCGCCAGCAGCTTGGGGAACCAAGAGACCCAGTACTTC	CASSLGNQETQYF
TRBV28	TRBJ2-2	many	TRBD1	TGTGCCAGCAGGAGACAGGGGGAAGACGGGGAGCTGTTTTTT	CASRRQGEDGELFF
TRBV6-2/TRBV6-3	TRBJ2-1	many	-	TGTGCCAGCAGTTACTCGGGATACAATGAGCAGTTCTTC	CASSYSGYNEQFF
TRBV19	TRBJ1-2	many	TRBD1	TGTGCCAGTAGTATCTCAGGGGCAGGGGGCTTTGGCTACACCTTC	CASSISGAGGFGYTF
TRBV5-4	TRBJ2-6	many	TRBD1	TGTGCCAGCGCTTTGGACAGGGGCTTTGGTGGGGCCAACGTCCTGACTTTC	CASALDRGFGGANVLTF
TRBV6-2/TRBV6-3	TRBJ1-3	many	-	TGTGCCAGCAGTGAAAACGGGGGTGGTGGAAACACCATATATTTT	CASSENGGGGNTIYF
TRBV10-1	TRBJ1-1	few	-	TGCGCCAGCAGTCAGGGGTTGGGCACTGAAGCTTTCTTT	CASSQGLGTEAFF
TRBV11-3	TRBJ2-1	many	-	TGTGCCAGCAGCTTAAGAGGGGTCAGTGGGGGGCCCCAATTCTTC	CASSLRGVSGGPQFF
TRBV7-9	TRBJ2-5	many	-	TGTGCCAGCAGCGTAAATCAAGAGACCCAGTACTTC	CASSVNQETQYF
TRBV7-6	TRBJ1-1	many	-	TGTGCCAGCAGTCCCTATAGTGGGGACACTGAAGCTTTCTTT	CASSPYSGDTEAFF
TRBV5-1	TRBJ2-3	many	-	TGCGCCAGCAGCGGGCAGGTCCCAGATACGCAGTATTTT	CASSGQVPDTQYF
TRBV6-2/TRBV6-3	TRBJ1-1	many	-	TGTGCCAGCAGTGACGCGCGGAACACTGAAGCTTTCTTT	CASSDARNTEAFF
TRBV5-4	TRBJ2-2	many	TRBD2	TGTGCCAGCAGCCCCGGACTAGCGGGAGCGGGGGAGCTGTTTTTT	CASSPGLAGAGELFF
TRBV7-9	TRBJ1-3	few	TRBD1	TGTGCCAGCAGCGACCTCAGAAGCTCACAGGGGGCGCCCGGAAACACCATATATTTT	CASSDLRSSQGAPGNTIYF
TRBV2	TRBJ2-7	-	-	TGTGCCAGCAAAACAGGGTACTACGAGCAGTACTTC	CASKTGYYEQYF
TRBV11-3	TRBJ2-1	-	TRBD2	TGTGCCAGCAGCTTAAGAGGGGCTAGCGGCGTCAGTCGGGAGAATGAGCAGTTCTTC	CASSLRGASGVSRENEQFF
TRBV5-1	TRBJ2-3	many	-	TGCGCCAGCAGCTTGGTGTCTAGTACAAACCAGGACCGAGGTACTAATACGCAGTATTTT	CASSLVSSTNQDRGTNTQYF
TRBV28	TRBJ2-7	many	-	TGTGCCAGCAACCAGGGGTACGAGCAGTACTTC	CASNQGYEQYF
TRBV6-2/TRBV6-3	TRBJ2-7	many	TRBD2	TGTGCCAGCATTGGACTAGCGGGAGGGGTGTACGAGCAGTACTTC	CASIGLAGGVYEQYF
TRBV7-6	TRBJ2-7	-	-	TGTGCTAGCAGCCACGCCATGGTTCCGGCCTCCTACGAGCAGTACTTC	CASSHAMVPASYEQYF
TRBV5-5	TRBJ2-2	many	TRBD2	TGTGCCAGCAGCTTACTAGCGGGAGAGAACACCGGGGAGCTGTTTTTT	CASSLLAGENTGELFF
TRBV6-1	TRBJ1-2	-	-	TGTGCCAGCAGTTCTAACAGGCGTGAGAACTATGGCTACACCTTC	CASSSNRRENYGYTF
TRBV19	TRBJ1-2	-	-	TGTGCCAGTACCCAATTCTATGGCTACACCTTC	CASTQFYGYTF
TRBV24-1	TRBJ2-3	many	-	TGTGCCACCAGTGAACAAAATATCGCGGCGCAGTATTTT	CATSEQNIAAQYF
TRBV6-2/TRBV6-3	TRBJ1-1	once	-	TGTGCCAGCACTGACAGAGGTCAGAGTACTGAAGCTTTCTTT	CASTDRGQSTEAFF
TRBV20-1	TRBJ2-5	many	-	TGCAGTGCTAGTCTGGGGGTGGGTACACAAGAGACCCAGTACTTC	CSASLGVGTQETQYF
TRBV11-2	TRBJ2-7	many	-	TGTGCCAGCAGCTTAGTAGGGGTCGAGCAGTACTTC	CASSLVGVEQYF
TRBV28	TRBJ2-5	many	-	TGTGCCAGCAGTGAGAGGCTCCCAGAGACCCAGTACTTC	CASSERLPETQYF